This T cell receptor beta chain was documented in a study of control samples from healthy donors and cancer patients. Libraries were prepared by immunoSEQ multiplex PCR; TCRdb keeps only in-frame clonotypes and omits some of them. The table records about 85,000 clones, around nine tenths of them present only once. The CDR3 is made up of 15 amino acids. V lost 3 bases, J lost 1 base, and 10 bases lay in between. Germline lookup yields CDR1 SGHVS and CDR2 FQNEAQ. The V call is TRBV7-8, the J call TRBJ1-5; D uncertain. The sequence derives from a woman aged 55-70 years in good health. Specimen: blood. CDR3: CASSFDGGSNQPQHF. CDR3 nucleotide sequence: TGTGCCAGCAGCTTTGATGGTGGGAGCAATCAGCCCCAGCATTTT. Variable domain in full (rest from reference TRBV7-8 and TRBJ1-5): GAGVSQSPRYKVAKRGQDVALRCDPISGHVSLFWYQQALGQGPEFLTYFQNEAQLDKSGLPSDRFFAERPEGSVSTLKIQRTQQEDSAVYLCASSFDGGSNQPQHFGDGTRLSIL.